Below, 12 T cell receptor beta chains from the same sample are listed, as sequenced in a study of shared clonotypes between healthy human individuals. Data came from immunoSEQ multiplex PCR; TCRdb stores just in-frame clones and leaves some out. This table holds around 1.1 million clones, around 78% found once. The sample comprised memory CD4+ T cells from PBMCs. Subset defined: CD45RA-negative fraction. These receptors all stem from a man younger than 35 in good health. Some clones in this sample may be carry-over from other donors' samples.

A single count supports this clone. The gene calls are TRBV15 and TRBJ1-4; TRBD1 agrees at 7 bases. In germline, CDR1 is LNHNV, CDR2 YYDKDF (reference sequence). The V and J ends lost 0 bases and 7 bases, in that order; junction bases with no gene match: 8. This CDR3 has 16 residues. The chain's CDR3 is CATSRDYSQGVEKLFF. DNA of the CDR3: TGTGCCACCAGCAGAGATTATAGCCAGGGGGTTGAAAAACTGTTTTTT.

The gene calls are TRBV19 and TRBJ2-7; D might be TRBD2 (6 bases). Germline V gene lookup returns CDR1 LNHDA and CDR2 SQIVND (reference sequence). The ends were cut back, 5 bases at V and 0 bases at J, with 17 bases in the middle. CDR3 size: 16 residues. The CDR3 here is CASSLRSGFGSYEQYF. In DNA form, the CDR3 reads TGTGCCAGTAGTCTTAGAAGCGGGTTCGGCTCCTACGAGCAGTACTTC.

V usage is TRBV28 and J usage is TRBJ2-1, with TRBD2 identical over 8 bases. CDR1 and CDR2 from the germline V gene are MDHEN and SYDVKM. V shed 6 bases, J shed 0 bases, and the junction held 7 bases outside the gene matches. CDR3 length equals 16 residues. The CDR3 reads CASSPAGVSSYNEQFF. In nucleotides, the CDR3 is TGTGCCAGCAGCCCAGCGGGAGTGAGCTCCTACAATGAGCAGTTCTTC.

The chain recombines TRBV27 with TRBJ2-7; 9 nucleotides align to TRBD2. Losses at the gene ends were 3 bases for V and 4 bases for J; bases not matched to a gene: 10. The CDR3 extends over 16 amino acids. Germline CDR1 and CDR2: MNHEY and SMNVEV (reference sequence). The chain's CDR3 is CASSLASGKVIYEQYF. CDR3 in DNA: TGTGCCAGCAGTTTGGCTAGCGGGAAGGTGATATACGAGCAGTACTTC.

The chain links TRBV6-5 to TRBJ2-5, with 7 bases that match TRBD1. This CDR3 is 16 amino acids long. Germline trimming cut 4 bases from V and 5 bases from J; bases unmatched to any gene: 13. Germline values: CDR1 MNHEY, CDR2 SVGAGI. CDR3 nucleotides: TGTGCCAGCAGTTCTACCCCCGGGACAGCCCTCGAGACCCAGTACTTC. This sequence encodes CASSSTPGTALETQYF.

The V and J genes are TRBV5-1 and TRBJ1-1; 12 bases line up with TRBD1. This CDR3 has 14 residues. The germline V gene encodes CDR1 SGHRS and CDR2 YFSETQ. V gave up 3 bases and J gave up 5 bases; unmatched junction bases: 2. CDR3 in DNA: TGCGCCAGCAGCTGGGACAGGGGGCGGACTGAAGCTTTCTTT. Protein: CASSWDRGRTEAFF.

The chain combines TRBV30 with TRBJ1-2; possibly TRBD1 for D (5 bases). The germline V and J ends were trimmed by 2 bases and 4 bases, with 11 bases remaining between them. CDR1 is GTSNPN, CDR2 SVGIG, per germline (reference sequence). The CDR3 extends over 13 amino acids. The CDR3 is CAWSLGPSYGYTF. In DNA form, the CDR3 reads TGTGCCTGGAGTTTGGGGCCGAGCTATGGCTACACCTTC.

This chain joins TRBV7-9 and TRBJ1-1; TRBD1 might be the D (6 bases). CDR1 and CDR2 from the germline V gene are SEHNR and FQNEAQ (reference sequence). The V end was cut by 5 bases, the J end by 1 base, with 11 bases between. The CDR3 runs 14 residues. CDR3 coding DNA: TGTGCCAGCAGCACCTGGGACAAGAACACTGAAGCTTTCTTT. Its translation: CASSTWDKNTEAFF.

This chain joins TRBV28 and TRBJ2-1; no clear D gene. This CDR3 contains 11 residues. Trimming stripped 7 bases from V and 4 bases from J, with 5 bases between. Germline V gene lookup returns CDR1 MDHEN and CDR2 SYDVKM. DNA for the CDR3: TGTGCCAGCACCGGATACAATGAGCAGTTCTTC. The encoded protein is CASTGYNEQFF.

The sample holds a few counts of this clone. The chain joins TRBV11-2 to TRBJ2-2; TRBD1 agrees at 7 bases. V was pared by 5 bases and J by 0 bases, with 6 bases of the junction left unmatched. There are 16 residues in the CDR3. CDR1 is SGHAT, CDR2 FQNNGV, per germline. The DNA of the CDR3 is TGTGCCAGCAGCCCAAGGGGACAGCCGAACACCGGGGAGCTGTTTTTT. The encoded protein is CASSPRGQPNTGELFF.

This clone appeared a single time. The gene calls are TRBV28 and TRBJ2-4; the D call may be TRBD1 or TRBD2 (5 bases each). The V end lost 4 bases, the J end lost 6 bases, and 19 bases lay between the germline ends. Per the germline V gene, CDR1 is MDHEN and CDR2 is SYDVKM. The length of the CDR3 is 16 residues. The CDR3 DNA is TGTGCCAGCAGTTCCCACCGTGGGGGTTATGTAAACATTCAGTACTTC. Its translation is CASSSHRGGYVNIQYF.

This clone was seen a handful of times. V is TRBV5-1 and J is TRBJ2-7; possibly TRBD1 for D (5 bases). The length of the CDR3 is 13 residues. The germline CDR1 and CDR2 sequences are SGHRS and YFSETQ. The V end was cut by 5 bases, the J end by 1 base, with 10 bases between. The CDR3 DNA sequence: TGCGCCAGCAGAAGGGGCCTTTCCTACGAGCAGTACTTC. Translation: CASRRGLSYEQYF.